This record covers a single T cell receptor beta chain. Naive CD8 cells, CD45RO-negative and positively selected for CCR7, excluded terminally differentiated effector memory CD45RA+ cells. Among the donors, all were Caucasian adults who lived in Nashville, Tennessee. Sequencing used immunoSEQ multiplex PCR; TCRdb keeps in-frame clones, though not all of them. The sample has some 1,900,000 clones; approximately 94% are singletons. The data derive from a study of shared clonotypes between healthy human individuals. The germline CDR1 and CDR2 sequences are LGHNT and FRNRAP. This CDR3 contains 13 residues. V lost 1 base to trimming and J lost 2 bases, with 6 bases between them.

The V call is TRBV12-5, the J call TRBJ2-7; D is ambiguous. The receptor's source is a man in his late teens or twenties in good health. The sample taken for sequencing was naive CD8+ T cells sorted from blood. CDR3 coding DNA: TGTGCTAGTGGTTTGGATGACACCTACGAGCAGTACTTC. Amino acids: CASGLDDTYEQYF.